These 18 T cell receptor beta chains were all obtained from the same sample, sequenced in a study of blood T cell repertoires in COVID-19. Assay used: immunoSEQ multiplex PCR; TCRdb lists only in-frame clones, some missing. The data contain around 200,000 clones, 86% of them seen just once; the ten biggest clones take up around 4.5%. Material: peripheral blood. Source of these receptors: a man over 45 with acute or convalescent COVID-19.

DNA of the CDR3: TGCGCCAGCAGCCAAGAGGTTGGAACCGGGGGGACCTACGAGCAGTACTTC. Protein: CASSQEVGTGGTYEQYF. The V gene is TRBV4-1, the J gene TRBJ2-7; 7 bases match TRBD2. The germline V gene encodes CDR1 MGHRA and CDR2 YSYEKL. The CDR3 contains 17 residues. Germline trimming cut 0 bases from V and 2 bases from J; bases unmatched to any gene: 10.

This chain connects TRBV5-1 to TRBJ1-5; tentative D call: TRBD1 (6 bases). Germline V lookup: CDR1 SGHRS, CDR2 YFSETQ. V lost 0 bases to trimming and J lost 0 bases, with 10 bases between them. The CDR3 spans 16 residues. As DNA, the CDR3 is TGCGCCAGCAGCTTGGGGGGGCCGAATAGCAATCAGCCCCAGCATTTT. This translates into CASSLGGPNSNQPQHF.

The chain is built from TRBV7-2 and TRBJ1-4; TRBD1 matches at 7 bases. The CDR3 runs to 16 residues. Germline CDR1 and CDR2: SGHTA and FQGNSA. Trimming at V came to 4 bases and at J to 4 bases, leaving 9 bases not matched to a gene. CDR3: CASSSGDRAFNEKLFF. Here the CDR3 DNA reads TGTGCCAGCAGCTCCGGAGACAGGGCGTTTAATGAAAAACTGTTTTTT.

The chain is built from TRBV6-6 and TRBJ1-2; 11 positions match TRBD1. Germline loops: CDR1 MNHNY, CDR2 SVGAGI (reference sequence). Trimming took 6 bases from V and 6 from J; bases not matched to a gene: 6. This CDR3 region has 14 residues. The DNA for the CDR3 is TGTGCCAGCAGGTCTCCGGGACAGGGGGATGGCTACACCTTC. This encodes CASRSPGQGDGYTF.

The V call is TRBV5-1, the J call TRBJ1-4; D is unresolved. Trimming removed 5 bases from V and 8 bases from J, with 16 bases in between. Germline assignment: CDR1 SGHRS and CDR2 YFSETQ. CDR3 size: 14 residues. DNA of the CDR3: TGCGCCAGCAGGGAGGGAGCCCTCCGAGAAAAACTGTTTTTT. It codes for CASREGALREKLFF.

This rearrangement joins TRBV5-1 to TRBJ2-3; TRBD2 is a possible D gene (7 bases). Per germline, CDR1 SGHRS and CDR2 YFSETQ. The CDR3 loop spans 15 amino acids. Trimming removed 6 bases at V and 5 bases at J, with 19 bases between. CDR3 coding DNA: TGCGCCAGCACGGCCCCGGGGGGCCTTGAAGATACGCAGTATTTT. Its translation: CASTAPGGLEDTQYF.

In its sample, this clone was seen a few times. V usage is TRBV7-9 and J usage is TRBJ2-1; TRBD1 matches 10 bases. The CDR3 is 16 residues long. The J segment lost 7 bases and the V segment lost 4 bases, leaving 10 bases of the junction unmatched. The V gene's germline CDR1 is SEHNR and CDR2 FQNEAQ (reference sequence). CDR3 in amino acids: CASSSGGTGVSNEQFF. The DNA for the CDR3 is TGTGCCAGCAGCTCCGGCGGGACAGGGGTCTCTAATGAGCAGTTCTTC. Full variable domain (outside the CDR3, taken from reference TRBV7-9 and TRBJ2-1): DTGVSQNPRHKITKRGQNVTFRCDPISEHNRLYWYRQTLGQGPEFLTYFQNEAQLEKSRLLSDRFSAERPKGSFSTLEIQRTEQGDSAMYLCASSSGGTGVSNEQFFGPGTRLTVL.

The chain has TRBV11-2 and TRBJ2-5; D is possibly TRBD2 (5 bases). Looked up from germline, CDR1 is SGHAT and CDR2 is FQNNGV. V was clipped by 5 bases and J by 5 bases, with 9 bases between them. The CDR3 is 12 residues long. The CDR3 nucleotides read TGTGCCAGCAGCGAGGGTAGGGAGACCCAGTACTTC. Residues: CASSEGRETQYF.

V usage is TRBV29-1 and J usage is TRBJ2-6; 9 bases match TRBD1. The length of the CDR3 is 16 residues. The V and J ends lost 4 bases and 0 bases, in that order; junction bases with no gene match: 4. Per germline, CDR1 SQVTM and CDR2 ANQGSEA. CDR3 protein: CSVATGGPSGANVLTF. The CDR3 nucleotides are TGCAGCGTTGCTACAGGGGGCCCCTCTGGGGCCAACGTCCTGACTTTC.

In nucleotides, the CDR3 is TGTGCCAGCAGCCAGGGTCAAGGCTACACCTTC. Translation: CASSQGQGYTF. The V gene is TRBV6-4, the J gene TRBJ1-2; a possible D gene is TRBD1 (5 bases). In germline, CDR1 is MRHNA, CDR2 SNTAGT. V lost 6 bases and J lost 8, with 10 bases in between. The CDR3 contains 11 residues.

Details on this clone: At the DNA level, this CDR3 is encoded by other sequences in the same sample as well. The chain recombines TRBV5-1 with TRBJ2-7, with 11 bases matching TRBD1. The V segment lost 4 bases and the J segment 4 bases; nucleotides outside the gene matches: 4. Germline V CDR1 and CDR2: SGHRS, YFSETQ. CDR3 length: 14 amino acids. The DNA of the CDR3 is TGCGCCAGCAGCCCTGGGACAGGGGGGTACGAGCAGTACTTC. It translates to CASSPGTGGYEQYF. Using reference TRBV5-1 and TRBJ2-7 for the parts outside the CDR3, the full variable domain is KAGVTQTPRYLIKTRGQQVTLSCSPISGHRSVSWYQQTPGQGLQFLFEYFSETQRNKGNFPGRFSGRQFSNSRSEMNVSTLELGDSALYLCASSPGTGGYEQYFGPGTRLTVT.

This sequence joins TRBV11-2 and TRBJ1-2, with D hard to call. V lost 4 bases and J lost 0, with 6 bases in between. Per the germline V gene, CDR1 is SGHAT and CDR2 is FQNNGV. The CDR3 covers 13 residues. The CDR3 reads CASSYLANYGYTF. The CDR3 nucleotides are TGTGCCAGCAGCTATCTTGCTAACTATGGCTACACCTTC. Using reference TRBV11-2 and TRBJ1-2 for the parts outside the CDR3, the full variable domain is EAGVAQSPRYKIIEKRQSVAFWCNPISGHATLYWYQQILGQGPKLLIQFQNNGVVDDSQLPKDRFSAERLKGVDSTLKIQPAKLEDSAVYLCASSYLANYGYTFGSGTRLTVV.

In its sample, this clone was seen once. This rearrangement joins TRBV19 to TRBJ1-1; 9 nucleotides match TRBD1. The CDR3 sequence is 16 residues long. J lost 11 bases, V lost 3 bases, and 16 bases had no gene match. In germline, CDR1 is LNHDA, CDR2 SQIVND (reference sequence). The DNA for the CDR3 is TGTGCCAGTAGTATTAACCGGGACAGGGATATCAAGGGGGCTTTCTTT. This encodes CASSINRDRDIKGAFF.

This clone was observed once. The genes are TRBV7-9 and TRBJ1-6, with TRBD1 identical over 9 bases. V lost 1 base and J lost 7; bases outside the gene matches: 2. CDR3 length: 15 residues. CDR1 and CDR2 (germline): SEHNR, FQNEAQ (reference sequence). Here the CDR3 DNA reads TGTGCCAGCAGCTTAGAGGGGACAGGGAATTCACCCCTCCACTTT. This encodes CASSLEGTGNSPLHF.

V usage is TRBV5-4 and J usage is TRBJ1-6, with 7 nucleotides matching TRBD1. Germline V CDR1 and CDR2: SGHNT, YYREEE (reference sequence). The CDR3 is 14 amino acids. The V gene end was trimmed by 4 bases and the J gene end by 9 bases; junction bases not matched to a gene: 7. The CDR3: CASSEGQILSPLHF. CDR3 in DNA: TGTGCCAGCAGCGAGGGACAGATTCTTTCACCCCTCCACTTT.

The CDR3: CASSIWGGMNTEAFF. As DNA, the CDR3 is TGTGCCAGTAGTATCTGGGGCGGCATGAACACTGAAGCTTTCTTT. The chain links TRBV19 to TRBJ1-1, with TRBD1 as a possible D gene (5 bases). The CDR3 length is 15 residues. CDR1 and CDR2 (germline): LNHDA, SQIVND (reference sequence). Trimming removed 3 bases from V and 0 bases from J, with 11 bases in between.

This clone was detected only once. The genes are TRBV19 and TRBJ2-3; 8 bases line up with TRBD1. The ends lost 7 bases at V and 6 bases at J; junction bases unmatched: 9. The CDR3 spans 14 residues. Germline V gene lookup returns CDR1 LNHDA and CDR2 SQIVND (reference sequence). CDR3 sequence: CASTSQGAGDTQYF. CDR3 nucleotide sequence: TGTGCCAGTACTTCGCAGGGGGCAGGGGATACGCAGTATTTT.

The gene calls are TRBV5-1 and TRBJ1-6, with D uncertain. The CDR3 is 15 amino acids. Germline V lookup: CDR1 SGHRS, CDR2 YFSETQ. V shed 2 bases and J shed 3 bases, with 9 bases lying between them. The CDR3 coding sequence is TGCGCCAGCAGCTTTGCGGGGATCTATAATTCACCCCTCCACTTT. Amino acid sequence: CASSFAGIYNSPLHF.